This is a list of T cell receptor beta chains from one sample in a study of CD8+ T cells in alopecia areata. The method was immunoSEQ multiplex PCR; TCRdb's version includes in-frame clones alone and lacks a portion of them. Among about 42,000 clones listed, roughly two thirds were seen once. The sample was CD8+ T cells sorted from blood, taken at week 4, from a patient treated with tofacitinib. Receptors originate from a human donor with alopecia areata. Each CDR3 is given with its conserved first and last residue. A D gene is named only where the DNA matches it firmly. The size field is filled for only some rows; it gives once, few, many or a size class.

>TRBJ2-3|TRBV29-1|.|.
CSVEPKPNTDTQYF
TGCAGCGTTGAACCGAAGCCTAACACAGATACGCAGTATTTT
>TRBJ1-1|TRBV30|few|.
CAWSVSTEAFF
TGTGCCTGGAGTGTAAGCACTGAAGCTTTCTTT
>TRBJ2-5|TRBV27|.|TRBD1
CASSLSPGGKETQYF
TGTGCCAGCAGTTTATCCCCAGGGGGAAAAGAGACCCAGTACTTC
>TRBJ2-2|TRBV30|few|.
CAWTYDRQHGELFF
TGTGCCTGGACCTACGACCGACAGCACGGGGAGCTGTTTTTT
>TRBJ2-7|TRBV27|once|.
CASSLSGYGDEQYF
TGTGCCAGCAGTTTATCAGGGTACGGGGACGAGCAGTACTTC
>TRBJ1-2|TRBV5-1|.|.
CASSLDGYDYTF
TGCGCCAGCAGCTTGGATGGTTATGACTACACCTTC
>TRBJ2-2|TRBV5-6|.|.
CASSLLVRSGELFF
TGTGCCAGCAGCTTGTTGGTGAGGAGCGGGGAGCTGTTTTTT
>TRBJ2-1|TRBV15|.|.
CATSRDGVNEQFF
TGTGCCACCAGCAGAGATGGAGTGAATGAGCAGTTCTTC
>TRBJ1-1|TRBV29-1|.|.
CSVDASEAFF
TGCAGCGTTGATGCGTCTGAAGCTTTCTTT
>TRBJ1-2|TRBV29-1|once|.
CSVEREGSRSRYTF
TGCAGCGTTGAACGGGAGGGGTCACGGTCGCGCTACACCTTC
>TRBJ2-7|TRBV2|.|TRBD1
CASRAGTGGAYEQYF
TGTGCCAGCAGGGCCGGGACAGGGGGCGCGTACGAGCAGTACTTC
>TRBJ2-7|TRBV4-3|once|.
CASSQDRGTSEQYF
TGCGCCAGCAGCCAAGACAGGGGAACTTCCGAGCAGTACTTC
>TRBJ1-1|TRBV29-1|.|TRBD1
CSGTGGSAEAFF
TGCAGCGGGACAGGGGGCAGCGCTGAAGCTTTCTTT
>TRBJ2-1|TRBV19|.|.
CASSGPGLHFYNEQFF
TGTGCCAGTAGCGGTCCGGGTCTCCACTTCTACAATGAGCAGTTCTTC
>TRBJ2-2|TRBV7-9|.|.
CASSLGTRELFF
TGTGCCAGCAGCTTGGGCACCCGGGAGCTGTTTTTT
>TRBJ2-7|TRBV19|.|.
CASSMGHSYEQYF
TGTGCCAGTAGTATGGGACATTCCTACGAGCAGTACTTC
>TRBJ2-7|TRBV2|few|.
CASSERSRSYHSF
TGTGCCAGCAGTGAACGGAGCAGGAGCTACCATTCCTTC
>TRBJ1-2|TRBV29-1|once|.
CTIEEQGLGSYGYTF
TGCACCATCGAGGAACAGGGCCTAGGCAGCTATGGCTACACCTTC
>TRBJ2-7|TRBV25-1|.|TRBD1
CASSFTGTAYSYEQYF
TGTGCCAGCAGTTTTACCGGGACAGCCTACTCCTACGAGCAGTACTTC
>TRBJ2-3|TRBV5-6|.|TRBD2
CASSLERGGRDTQYF
TGTGCCAGCAGCTTGGAGCGGGGGGGCCGCGATACGCAGTATTTT
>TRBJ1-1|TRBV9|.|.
CASSENIGQSEAFF
TGTGCCAGCAGCGAAAACATCGGACAGTCTGAAGCTTTCTTT
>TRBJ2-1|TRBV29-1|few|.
CSVVSYNEQFF
TGCAGCGTTGTCTCCTACAATGAGCAGTTCTTC
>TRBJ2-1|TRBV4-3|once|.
CASSQDYRDLNNEQFF
TGCGCCAGCAGCCAAGATTATCGGGACTTAAACAATGAGCAGTTCTTC
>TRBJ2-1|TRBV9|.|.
CASSVELGYEQFF
TGTGCCAGCAGCGTAGAGTTAGGGTACGAGCAGTTCTTC
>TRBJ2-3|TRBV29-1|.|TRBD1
CSVKGGQGSTDTQYF
TGCAGCGTTAAAGGGGGACAGGGGAGCACAGATACGCAGTATTTT
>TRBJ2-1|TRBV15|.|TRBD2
CATSRGAGGPNEQFF
TGTGCCACCAGCAGAGGGGCGGGGGGCCCTAATGAGCAGTTCTTC
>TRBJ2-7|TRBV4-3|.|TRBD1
CASSQDLEGQGRDEQYF
TGCGCCAGCAGCCAAGATTTGGAAGGACAGGGCCGCGACGAGCAGTACTTC
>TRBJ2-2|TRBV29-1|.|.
CSVAGENTGELFF
TGCAGCGTTGCAGGGGAGAACACCGGGGAGCTGTTTTTT
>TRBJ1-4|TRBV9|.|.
CASSPTGSNEKLFF
TGTGCCAGCAGCCCAACGGGGAGTAATGAAAAACTGTTTTTT